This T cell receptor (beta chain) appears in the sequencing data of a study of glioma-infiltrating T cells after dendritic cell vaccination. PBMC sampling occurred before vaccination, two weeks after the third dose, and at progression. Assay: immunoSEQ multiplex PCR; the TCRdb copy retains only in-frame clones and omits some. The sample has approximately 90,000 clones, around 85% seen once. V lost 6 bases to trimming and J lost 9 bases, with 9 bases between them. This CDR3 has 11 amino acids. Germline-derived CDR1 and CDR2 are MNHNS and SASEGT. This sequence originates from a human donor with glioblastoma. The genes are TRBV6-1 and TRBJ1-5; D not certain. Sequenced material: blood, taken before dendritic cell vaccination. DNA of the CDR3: TGTGCCAGCAGCGCGGGTATGCCCCAGCATTTT. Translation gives CASSAGMPQHF.